Listed here are 20 T cell receptor beta chains from one sample, sequenced in a study of cytomegalovirus exposure and HLA in healthy donors. A multiplex PCR was run with 60 Vbeta primers and 13 Jbeta primers. Profiling relied on immunoSEQ multiplex PCR, and the TCRdb table lists in-frame clones only, not all of them. The data show roughly 200,000 clones, roughly nine tenths seen once. Sequenced: PBMCs. The receptors come from a boy between 2 and 10 years old in good health and CMV-seronegative.

This clone showed up just once. This chain connects TRBV5-1 to TRBJ2-5; D possibly corresponds to TRBD2 (6 bases). The CDR3 has 15 amino acids. Trimming cost V 0 bases and J 2 bases, with 11 bases left between them. In germline, CDR1 is SGHRS, CDR2 YFSETQ. The CDR3 DNA follows: TGCGCCAGCAGCTTGGTGATTGGGGGGCAAGAGACCCAGTACTTC. This sequence encodes CASSLVIGGQETQYF.

V usage is TRBV9 and J usage is TRBJ2-1; D not certain. This CDR3 region has 15 residues. Trimming shortened V by 1 base and J by 2 bases, and 10 bases separated the two germline ends. From germline, CDR1 is SGDLS and CDR2 YYNGEE. Here the CDR3 DNA reads TGTGCCAGCAGCGTAATCCCAACTACCTACAATGAGCAGTTCTTC. Protein sequence: CASSVIPTTYNEQFF.

This clone was seen once. The V gene is TRBV6-1, the J gene TRBJ1-5; D is perhaps TRBD1 (6 bases). Trimming removed 4 bases from V and 1 base from J, with 17 bases in between. From germline, CDR1 is MNHNS and CDR2 SASEGT. The length of the CDR3 is 17 residues. CDR3 sequence reads: CASSGEVGAMSNQPQHF. DNA for the CDR3: TGTGCCAGCAGTGGAGAGGTGGGGGCTATGAGCAATCAGCCCCAGCATTTT.

V usage is TRBV7-2 and J usage is TRBJ2-5; 7 bases map to TRBD2. Germline CDR1 reads SGHTA; CDR2 reads FQGNSA. J was trimmed by 2 bases and V by 5 bases; bases with no gene match: 5. This CDR3 has 14 amino acids. The CDR3 here is CASSGGGLQETQYF. As DNA, the CDR3 is TGTGCCAGCAGCGGCGGGGGTCTGCAAGAGACCCAGTACTTC.

A single count supports this clone. In this CDR3 the conserved last residue, phenylalanine or tryptophan, is missing, so a read error is likely. In nucleotides, the CDR3 is TGTGCCAGTCGATCACCGACAGGGGACGATCAGCCCCAGCATCTT. Residues: CASRSPTGDDQPQHL. The J gene is TRBJ1-5, the V gene TRBV28; 8 bases fit TRBD1. V lost 9 bases to trimming and J lost 5 bases; unmatched junction nucleotides: 12. Germline assignment: CDR1 MDHEN and CDR2 SYDVKM. The CDR3 spans 15 residues.

J is TRBJ2-1 and V is TRBV7-8, with D possibly TRBD1 on 5 matching bases. Germline V gives CDR1 SGHVS, CDR2 FQNEAQ. The CDR3 runs 14 residues. V dropped 5 bases and J dropped 4 bases, with 12 bases sitting between them. This chain's CDR3 is CASSPRQNYNEQFF. The CDR3 DNA reads TGTGCCAGCAGCCCACGACAGAATTACAATGAGCAGTTCTTC.

The rearrangement joins TRBV7-9 to TRBJ1-2; 12 bases match TRBD1. With 5 bases clipped from V and 5 bases from J, the junction kept 9 bases outside the gene matches. This CDR3 is built from 16 residues. The germline CDR1 and CDR2 sequences are SEHNR and FQNEAQ (reference sequence). CDR3 sequence: CASSKPGQGAWYGYTF. The CDR3 DNA reads as TGTGCCAGCAGCAAACCGGGACAGGGGGCCTGGTATGGCTACACCTTC. Full variable domain (remainder filled in from reference TRBV7-9 and TRBJ1-2): DTGVSQNPRHKITKRGQNVTFRCDPISEHNRLYWYRQTLGQGPEFLTYFQNEAQLEKSRLLSDRFSAERPKGSFSTLEIQRTEQGDSAMYLCASSKPGQGAWYGYTFGSGTRLTVV.

The chain carries TRBV10-3 and TRBJ2-7, with 8 positions matching TRBD2. Germline assignment: CDR1 ENHRY and CDR2 SYGVKD. The CDR3 contains 13 residues. Unmatched junction bases numbered 3, after V lost 2 bases and J lost 6 bases. The CDR3 reads CAISETSGTEQYF. CDR3 nucleotide sequence: TGTGCCATCAGTGAGACTAGCGGAACCGAGCAGTACTTC.

The CDR3 DNA reads TGTGCCAGCAGGTGGAGGGGCTCACCCCTCCACTTT. This gives the protein CASRWRGSPLHF. The rearrangement uses TRBV2 and TRBJ1-6, with TRBD1 as a possible D gene (5 bases). Trimming pared 6 bases from V and 10 bases from J, leaving 10 bases between. CDR1 and CDR2 from the germline V gene are SNHLY and FYNNEI. The length of the CDR3 is 12 residues.

The chain couples TRBV7-9 to TRBJ2-2; 8 bases are a match to TRBD1. Germline V lookup: CDR1 SEHNR, CDR2 FQNEAQ (reference sequence). The length of the CDR3 is 15 residues. Unmatched junction bases numbered 6, after V lost 5 bases and J lost 4 bases. CDR3 sequence reads: CASSRQGTGTGELFF. CDR3 in DNA: TGTGCCAGCAGCAGACAGGGGACAGGCACCGGGGAGCTGTTTTTT.

V is TRBV5-1 and J is TRBJ2-2, with 9 bases fitting TRBD1. This CDR3 region has 15 residues. In germline, CDR1 is SGHRS, CDR2 YFSETQ. V trimming: 4 bases; J trimming: 8 bases; junction bases outside the gene matches: 9. CDR3 sequence (DNA): TGCGCCAGCAGCCCACTGGACAGGGGTCCTGGGGAGCTGTTTTTT. Protein: CASSPLDRGPGELFF.

V usage is TRBV27 and J usage is TRBJ1-2; D is possibly TRBD1 (6 bases). Germline V gene sequence: CDR1 MNHEY, CDR2 SMNVEV (reference sequence). This CDR3 is 15 amino acids long. With 5 bases removed from V and 6 bases from J, the gap between germline ends came to 19 bases. As DNA, the CDR3 is TGTGCCAGCAGTCTAGGGGGTACAGGGTGGGATGGCTACACCTTC. Its protein product is CASSLGGTGWDGYTF.

This chain links TRBV28 with TRBJ1-5, with unresolved D. The CDR3 loop spans 16 amino acids. The germline V and J ends were trimmed by 4 bases and 3 bases, with 16 bases remaining between them. Germline V gene lookup returns CDR1 MDHEN and CDR2 SYDVKM. The DNA for the CDR3 is TGTGCCAGCAGTTCGTTACCAGACAACCTCAATCAGCCCCAGCATTTT. Its translation: CASSSLPDNLNQPQHF.

This chain uses TRBV28 with TRBJ2-4; perhaps TRBD2 as D (5 bases). V dropped 11 bases and J dropped 4 bases, with 21 bases sitting between them. Germline lookup yields CDR1 MDHEN and CDR2 SYDVKM. CDR3 length equals 15 residues. The CDR3 DNA reads TGTGCCTCCAGTTTACTATCAGGACTTAAAAACATTCAGTACTTC. Translation: CASSLLSGLKNIQYF.

CDR3 in amino acids: CASSSDTEQFF. CDR3 DNA: TGTGCCAGCAGCTCTGACACTGAGCAGTTCTTC. This chain joins TRBV7-3 and TRBJ2-1; D is uncertain. Germline V CDR1 and CDR2: SGHTA, FQGTGA. This CDR3 has 11 residues. V lost 4 bases and J 9 bases, leaving 7 bases between the germline ends.

V and J are TRBV14 and TRBJ1-1, with 9 bases matching TRBD1. The CDR3 is 13 amino acids. Germline CDR1 is SGHDN and CDR2 is FVKESK. J gave up 11 bases and V 7 bases, and 11 bases lay outside the gene matches. Here the CDR3 reads CASNIRQGGLAFF. The CDR3 bases are TGTGCCAGCAACATACGACAGGGGGGTCTTGCTTTCTTT.

The chain recombines TRBV11-2 with TRBJ2-7; no clear D gene. The CDR3 covers 13 residues. Germline V gene sequence: CDR1 SGHAT, CDR2 FQNNGV. Trimming left V 0 bases short and J 7 bases short, with 10 bases between. CDR3 in amino acids: CASSLEPRREQYF. The CDR3 coding sequence is TGTGCCAGCAGCTTAGAGCCGCGAAGAGAGCAGTACTTC. Combining the CDR3 with reference TRBV11-2 and TRBJ2-7 gives the whole variable domain EAGVAQSPRYKIIEKRQSVAFWCNPISGHATLYWYQQILGQGPKLLIQFQNNGVVDDSQLPKDRFSAERLKGVDSTLKIQPAKLEDSAVYLCASSLEPRREQYFGPGTRLTVT.

This rearrangement joins TRBV11-2 to TRBJ2-2; no clear D. V shed 3 bases and J shed 1 base, with 12 bases lying between them. The germline V gene encodes CDR1 SGHAT and CDR2 FQNNGV. The CDR3 covers 16 residues. The DNA of the CDR3 is TGTGCCAGCAGCTTTAACCCCGGCGGGAACACCGGGGAGCTGTTTTTT. This sequence encodes CASSFNPGGNTGELFF. The whole variable domain, filled in from reference TRBV11-2 and TRBJ2-2, reads EAGVAQSPRYKIIEKRQSVAFWCNPISGHATLYWYQQILGQGPKLLIQFQNNGVVDDSQLPKDRFSAERLKGVDSTLKIQPAKLEDSAVYLCASSFNPGGNTGELFFGEGSRLTVL.

This sequence joins TRBV15 and TRBJ1-1, with D possibly TRBD1 on 6 matching bases. Germline CDR1 is LNHNV and CDR2 is YYDKDF (reference sequence). CDR3 length: 16 amino acids. Trimming pared 1 base from V and 4 bases from J, leaving 16 bases between. Here the CDR3 reads CATSRGKTGSSTEAFF. CDR3 nucleotides: TGTGCCACCAGCAGAGGAAAGACAGGATCGAGCACTGAAGCTTTCTTT.

The CDR3 DNA sequence: TGTGCCAGCAGCTTTATCCAGGAGGTGTCCGGGGAGCTGTTTTTT. Translation gives CASSFIQEVSGELFF. The V and J genes are TRBV5-4 and TRBJ2-2, with a weak D call TRBD2 (5 bases). The germline CDR1 and CDR2 sequences are SGHNT and YYREEE (reference sequence). The CDR3 length is 15 residues. With 2 bases removed from V and 6 bases from J, the gap between germline ends came to 14 bases.